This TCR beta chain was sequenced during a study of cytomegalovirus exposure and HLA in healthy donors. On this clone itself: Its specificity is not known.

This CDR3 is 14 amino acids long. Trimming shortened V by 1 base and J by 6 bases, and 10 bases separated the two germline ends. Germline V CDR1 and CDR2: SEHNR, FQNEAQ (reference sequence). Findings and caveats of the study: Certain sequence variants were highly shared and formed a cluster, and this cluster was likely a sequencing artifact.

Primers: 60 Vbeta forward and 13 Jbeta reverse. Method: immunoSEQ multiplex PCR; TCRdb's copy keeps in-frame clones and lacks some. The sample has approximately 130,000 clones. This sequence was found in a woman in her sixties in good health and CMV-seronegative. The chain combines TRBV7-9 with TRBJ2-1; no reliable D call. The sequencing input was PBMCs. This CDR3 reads CASSLGVSSNEQFF. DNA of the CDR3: TGTGCCAGCAGCTTAGGGGTTTCTAGCAATGAGCAGTTCTTC.